This TCR beta chain was sequenced for a study of blood T cell repertoires in COVID-19. Produced via immunoSEQ multiplex PCR; TCRdb's table is partial and in-frame only. The table lists approximately 6,000 clones, roughly nine tenths of them singletons. Trimming took 3 bases from V and 2 from J; bases not matched to a gene: 1. CDR1 and CDR2 from the germline V gene are LNHNV and YYDKDF (reference sequence). CDR3 length: 15 residues. The source of this sequence is a human donor in a cohort sampled during active COVID-19. This chain connects TRBV15 to TRBJ2-6; 7 nucleotides agree with TRBD1. Material: peripheral blood. This CDR3 is CATSRGTAGANVLTF. CDR3 sequence (DNA): TGTGCCACCAGCAGGGGGACAGCTGGGGCCAACGTCCTGACTTTC.